These T cell receptor beta chains were read from a single sample in a study of multiple sclerosis patients with progressive multifocal leukoencephalopathy. Clones were read by immunoSEQ multiplex PCR, and TCRdb kept only the in-frame ones, dropping some. The sample consists of about 28,000 clones, 90% of them appearing once. The sequencing here drew on PBMCs, taken from a patient treated with natalizumab. The receptors come from a human donor with multiple sclerosis. Each CDR3 is given with its conserved first and last residue. The D gene is left open where the match is weak. Rows give clone size only sometimes, using once, few, many, or a class for an expanded clone.

V gene	D gene	J gene	clone size	CDR3 protein	CDR3 DNA
TRBV5-1	.	TRBJ1-5	.	CASSRSYNQPQHF	TGCGCCAGCAGCCGATCATACAATCAGCCCCAGCATTTT
TRBV7-9	.	TRBJ1-5	.	CASSLDRVSPQHF	TGTGCCAGCAGCTTAGACAGGGTATCGCCCCAGCATTTT
TRBV11-2	TRBD1	TRBJ1-5	.	CASSRDRGGNQPQHF	TGTGCCAGCAGCCGAGACAGGGGCGGCAATCAGCCCCAGCATTTT
TRBV18	TRBD1	TRBJ2-7	.	CASSRGGDFIKQYF	TGTGCCAGCTCCCGAGGGGGCGACTTTATTAAGCAGTACTTC
TRBV6-5	TRBD1	TRBJ1-2	.	CASTPGTGNGYTF	TGTGCCAGCACACCCGGGACAGGGAATGGCTACACCTTC
TRBV4-3	.	TRBJ1-5	.	CASSQARVNQPQHF	TGCGCCAGCAGCCAAGCCAGGGTCAATCAGCCCCAGCATTTT
TRBV11-3	.	TRBJ1-5	.	CASSLVPGDDNQPQHF	TGTGCCAGCAGCTTAGTACCAGGGGACGACAATCAGCCCCAGCATTTT
TRBV19	TRBD1	TRBJ1-2	.	CASSPGTVGGYGYTF	TGTGCCAGTAGTCCCGGGACAGTGGGGGGCTATGGCTACACCTTC
TRBV14	.	TRBJ1-1	.	CASSQGGEAFF	TGTGCCAGCAGCCAAGGGGGTGAAGCTTTCTTT
TRBV7-9	.	TRBJ1-3	few	CASSFPGQPGNTIYF	TGTGCCAGCAGCTTTCCAGGACAGCCTGGAAACACCATATATTTT
TRBV6-4	.	TRBJ1-3	.	CASSDSGRPSSGNTIYF	TGTGCCAGCAGTGACTCGGGCAGACCTAGCTCTGGAAACACCATATATTTT
TRBV6-4	.	TRBJ2-6	.	CASSEGAGANVLTF	TGTGCCAGCAGTGAGGGGGCTGGGGCCAACGTCCTGACTTTC
TRBV7-2	.	TRBJ1-4	.	CASSPTGLGEKLFF	TGTGCCAGCAGCCCGACGGGTCTCGGCGAAAAACTGTTTTTT
TRBV9	.	TRBJ2-7	.	CASSVHDRSSYEQYF	TGTGCCAGCAGCGTACACGACAGGAGTTCCTACGAGCAGTACTTC
TRBV28	TRBD1	TRBJ1-6	once	CASSRLDRDNSPLHF	TGTGCCAGCAGTCGTCTGGACAGGGATAATTCACCCCTCCACTTT
TRBV7-3	TRBD1	TRBJ2-3	once	CASSSLGTGGTDTQYF	TGTGCCAGCAGCTCCCTTGGGACAGGGGGAACAGATACGCAGTATTTT
TRBV10-2	.	TRBJ1-2	few	CASSDPPVYGYTF	TGCGCCAGCAGTGACCCCCCCGTCTATGGCTACACCTTC
TRBV18	TRBD1	TRBJ2-2	.	CASSPRTGDPGELFF	TGTGCCAGCTCACCCCGGACAGGGGACCCCGGGGAGCTGTTTTTT
TRBV6-1	.	TRBJ2-5	.	CASSPIDSKETQYF	TGTGCCAGCAGCCCAATCGACTCGAAAGAGACCCAGTACTTC
TRBV5-5	.	TRBJ1-1	.	CASSSRTGNTEAFF	TGTGCCAGCAGCAGCCGGACGGGGAACACTGAAGCTTTCTTT
TRBV2	.	TRBJ1-6	.	CASSIESSYNSPLHF	TGTGCCAGCAGTATAGAGAGCTCCTATAATTCACCCCTCCACTTT
TRBV5-6	.	TRBJ2-5	.	CASNLREVETQYF	TGTGCCAGCAACCTCAGGGAGGTAGAGACCCAGTACTTC
TRBV4-1	.	TRBJ2-5	.	CASSHDVGTQYF	TGCGCCAGCAGCCATGACGTGGGGACCCAGTACTTC
TRBV11-2	.	TRBJ1-1	.	CASSFRVDTEAFF	TGTGCCAGCAGTTTCAGGGTGGACACTGAAGCTTTCTTT
TRBV10-3	.	TRBJ1-2	few	CATRGNYGYTF	TGTGCCACCAGGGGTAACTATGGCTACACCTTC
TRBV5-5	TRBD1	TRBJ2-1	.	CASSFLGTTGGLYNEQFF	TGTGCCAGCAGCTTTCTCGGTACGACAGGGGGCCTTTACAATGAGCAGTTCTTC
TRBV6-6	.	TRBJ2-7	.	CASSTAGPDEQYF	TGTGCCAGCAGTACCGCAGGGCCCGACGAGCAGTACTTC
TRBV7-9	.	TRBJ2-1	.	CASSYRTDSYNEQFF	TGTGCCAGCAGCTACCGGACTGACTCCTACAATGAGCAGTTCTTC
TRBV7-9	.	TRBJ2-7	once	CASSAQRSYEQYF	TGTGCCAGCAGCGCCCAGCGCTCCTACGAGCAGTACTTC
TRBV7-9	.	TRBJ2-7	.	CASSLPPGGSSYEQYF	TGTGCCAGCAGCTTACCACCTGGGGGGAGCTCCTACGAGCAGTACTTC
TRBV7-9	TRBD1	TRBJ1-1	.	CASSFITGGKVEAFF	TGTGCCAGCAGCTTTATAACAGGGGGCAAGGTTGAAGCTTTCTTT
TRBV7-3	.	TRBJ1-1	few	CASSLIGGGRNTEAFF	TGTGCCAGCAGCTTAATAGGGGGAGGTAGGAACACTGAAGCTTTCTTT
TRBV18	.	TRBJ2-5	.	CASSPISLETQYF	TGTGCCAGCTCACCAATCAGTCTTGAGACCCAGTACTTC
TRBV9	.	TRBJ2-1	.	CASSAVEARDSRNEQFF	TGTGCCAGCAGCGCGGTAGAAGCGCGGGACTCAAGGAATGAGCAGTTCTTC
TRBV5-4	TRBD1	TRBJ1-6	.	CASSPGQDYNSPLHF	TGTGCCAGCAGCCCGGGACAGGACTATAATTCACCCCTCCACTTT